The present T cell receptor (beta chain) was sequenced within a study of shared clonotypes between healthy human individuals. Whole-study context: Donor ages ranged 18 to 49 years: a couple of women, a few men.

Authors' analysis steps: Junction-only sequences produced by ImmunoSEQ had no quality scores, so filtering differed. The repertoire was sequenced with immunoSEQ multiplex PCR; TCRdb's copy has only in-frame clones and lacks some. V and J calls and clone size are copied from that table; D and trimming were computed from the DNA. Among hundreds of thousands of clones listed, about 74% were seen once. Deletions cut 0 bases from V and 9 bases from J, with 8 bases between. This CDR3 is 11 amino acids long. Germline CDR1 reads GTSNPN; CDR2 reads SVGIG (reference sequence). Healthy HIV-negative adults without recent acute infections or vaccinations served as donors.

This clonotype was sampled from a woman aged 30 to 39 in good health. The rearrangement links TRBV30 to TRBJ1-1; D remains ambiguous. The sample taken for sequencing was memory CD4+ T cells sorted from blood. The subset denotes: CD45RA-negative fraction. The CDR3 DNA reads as TGTGCCTGGAGTGTATCTGGACAAGCTTTCTTT. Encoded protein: CAWSVSGQAFF.